Sequencing of this T cell receptor (beta chain) was carried out in a study of T cell responses to AZD1222 COVID-19 vaccine. Sequencing used immunoSEQ multiplex PCR; TCRdb keeps in-frame clones, though not all of them. Of 120,000 or so clones listed, about 90% are singletons. Study-wide results and limits: Every sample of the repertoires postdated the peak T cell response. White British ancestry dominated among donors, who included more females, and clonal diversity was possibly underestimated. AZD1222 recipients seropositive at baseline numbered only five to seven.

V gave up 6 bases and J gave up 2 bases, with 16 bases separating them. The germline V gene has CDR1 MNHEY and CDR2 SMNVEV (reference sequence). This CDR3 has 15 amino acids. Remarks on this clone: Its specificity is not known.

The sequence was collected from an adult in good health. The chain joins TRBV27 to TRBJ1-1; D is unresolved. The specimen comprised peripheral blood, sampled on day 0 of AZD1222 vaccination. Here the CDR3 DNA reads TGTGCCAGCAGCGACCTAGGACGGTCTAACACTGAAGCTTTCTTT. Its protein product is CASSDLGRSNTEAFF.